These T cell receptor beta chains were read from a single sample in a study of shared clonotypes between healthy human individuals. The method was immunoSEQ multiplex PCR; TCRdb's version includes in-frame clones alone and lacks a portion of them. This sample has some 2 million clones; 85% to 95% occur once, and the top ten carry 1% to 1.5%. Sequencing input: naive CD8+ T cells sorted from blood. The source is a man aged 18 to 30 in good health. Both conserved end residues are part of each CDR3. D genes are given only for firm matches.

V gene,J gene,D gene,CDR3 protein
TRBV21-1,TRBJ2-5,NA,CASAGNRKRNLGETQYF
TRBV9,TRBJ2-7,NA,CASSVVGGARNEQYF
TRBV6-5,TRBJ2-7,TRBD1,CASSYSTGQVYYEQYF
TRBV30,TRBJ2-1,NA,CAWILKRGYEQFF
TRBV4-1,TRBJ1-5,NA,CASSQVGGIQPQHF
TRBV5-1,TRBJ2-3,NA,CASSLRQGIDTQYF
TRBV5-1,TRBJ2-1,TRBD1,CASSLYKGQVNNEQFF
TRBV19,TRBJ1-2,NA,CASSIDLEASVYGYTF
TRBV4-1,TRBJ2-7,NA,CASSHPDNSYEQYF
TRBV30,TRBJ2-7,NA,CAWSVQGGSEQYF
TRBV29-1,TRBJ1-1,NA,CSVVTGAGNTEAFF
TRBV6-5,TRBJ1-6,TRBD1,CASSWGQGASPLHF
TRBV11-2,TRBJ2-5,NA,CASSFLANGETQYF
TRBV27,TRBJ1-3,NA,CASSVLGGNTIYF
TRBV2,TRBJ2-5,TRBD1,CASGGQGVQETQYF
TRBV6-6,TRBJ2-2,NA,CAGSHGGELFF
TRBV6-5,TRBJ2-2,NA,CASSYGAGELFF
TRBV6-5,TRBJ2-3,TRBD1,CASSSGTGGPDTQYF
TRBV7-6,TRBJ1-1,NA,CASSEVPGGIAEAFF
TRBV30,TRBJ2-1,NA,CAWSVLAASEQFF
TRBV10-1,TRBJ1-2,NA,CASSESPFADYTF
TRBV4-1,TRBJ2-3,NA,CASSQVFGAPTDTQYF
TRBV6-5,TRBJ2-1,NA,CASSYQEHNEQFF
TRBV7-2,TRBJ2-5,NA,CASSLDVQGGTTQYF
TRBV30,NA,NA,CAWSVDEQYF
TRBV11-2,TRBJ2-7,TRBD2,CASSPTSGATYEQYF